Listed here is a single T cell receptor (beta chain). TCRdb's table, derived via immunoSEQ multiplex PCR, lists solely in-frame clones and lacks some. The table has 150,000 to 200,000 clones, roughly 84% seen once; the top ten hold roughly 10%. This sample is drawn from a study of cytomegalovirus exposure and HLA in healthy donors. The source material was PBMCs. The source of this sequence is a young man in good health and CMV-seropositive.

In DNA form, the CDR3 reads TGTGCCAGCAGCCGAAACAGGGTTGGAGCTGAAGCTTTCTTT. Protein sequence: CASSRNRVGAEAFF. The chain links TRBV11-1 to TRBJ1-1; D is possibly TRBD1 (6 bases). Trimming stripped 5 bases from V and 6 bases from J, with 16 bases between. The CDR3 consists of 14 residues. The germline gives CDR1 SGHAT, CDR2 FQDESV (reference sequence).